This entry lists 21 T cell receptor beta chains sequenced from one sample in a study of post-analysis software for immune sequencing data. General observations from the study: TRBV5-6, TRBV5-1 and TRBV20-1 were among several TRBV segments more frequent in patients than controls.

Prepared libraries of TCR beta cDNA carried unique molecular identifiers. In TCRdb, the PCR reads were re-called with MiXCR into one record per CDR3 protein. The data hold 600,000 to 700,000 distinct CDR3 sequences, with approximately 60% observed a single time. These receptors' targets are unknown. The sequencing input was blood. The receptors were sampled from a girl aged 2-10 years with multiple sclerosis.

The V call is TRBV6-6, the J call TRBJ2-1, with 8 bases identical to TRBD2. CDR1 MNHNY and CDR2 SVGAGI come from the germline V gene (reference sequence). Trimming cost V 9 bases and J 8 bases; bases outside gene matches: 9. CDR3 length: 13 amino acids. The CDR3 here is CASTKRELDEQFF. Here the CDR3 DNA reads TGTGCCAGTACAAAGCGGGAGCTCGATGAGCAGTTCTTC.

CDR3: CASSQDSSWAYGYTF. The CDR3 nucleotides read TGCGCCAGCAGCCAAGATTCGTCTTGGGCCTATGGCTACACCTTC. The J gene is TRBJ1-2, the V gene TRBV4-1; D not resolved. The V end was cut by 0 bases, the J end by 4 bases, with 12 bases between. Germline V gives CDR1 MGHRA, CDR2 YSYEKL. The CDR3 sequence is 15 residues long.

This clonotype was found a few times. This chain links TRBV20-1 with TRBJ2-5; D possibly matches TRBD1 or TRBD2 (5 bases each). The CDR3 is made up of 13 amino acids. The germline CDR1 and CDR2 sequences are DFQATT and SNEGSKA (reference sequence). Between the trimmed V and J ends, which lost 6 bases and 1 base, there was a span of 12 bases. The CDR3: CSAGDLLQETQYF. Written as DNA, the CDR3 is TGCAGTGCCGGGGACCTCCTCCAAGAGACCCAGTACTTC.

On this clonotype: At one boundary the junction diverges from the germline segment, which might be a read error. The rearrangement uses TRBV4-1 and TRBJ2-3; D gene uncertain. This CDR3 contains 14 residues. CDR1 MGHRA and CDR2 YSYEKL come from the germline V gene. CDR3 loop: CVSNQNSLTDTQYF. In DNA form, the CDR3 reads TGCGTCAGCAACCAAAATAGCCTGACAGATACGCAGTATTTT.

The rearrangement links TRBV10-3 to TRBJ1-1; D ambiguous. V lost 3 bases to trimming and J lost 1 base, with 6 bases between them. The CDR3 totals 13 residues. Looked up from germline, CDR1 is ENHRY and CDR2 is SYGVKD. As DNA, the CDR3 is TGTGCCATCAGTGAAGCCGGGAACACTGAAGCTTTCTTT. Protein sequence: CAISEAGNTEAFF.

This chain uses TRBV6-2 or TRBV6-3 with TRBJ2-1, with TRBD2 matching 10 bases. With V trimmed by 6 bases and J by 6 bases, 11 bases remained unmatched. Germline V lookup: CDR1 MNHEY, CDR2 SVGEGT. This CDR3 has 16 residues. In DNA form, the CDR3 reads TGTGCCAGCAGAAGTCGAGCTAGCGGGGGAGGCAATGAGCAGTTCTTC. Translated, it gives CASRSRASGGGNEQFF.

Comment on this clonotype: At one boundary the junction diverges from the germline segment, which might be a read error. The rearrangement joins TRBV12-3 or TRBV12-4 to TRBJ2-4; 8 bases match TRBD1. The length of the CDR3 is 9 residues. The CDR3 spells CRGLKTLYF. CDR3 sequence (DNA): TGCAGGGGGCTCAAGACCCTGTACTTC.

This clonotype was seen a single time. The chain couples TRBV3-1 to TRBJ2-7; D not certain. The J call may be in error: the DNA end matches TRBJ2-5 better. The CDR3 is 13 residues long. Germline assignment: CDR1 LGHDT and CDR2 YNNKEL (reference sequence). The CDR3 bases are TGTGCCAGCAGCCAAGATGGGCTAGAGACCCAGTACTTC. This sequence encodes CASSQDGLETQYF.

The J gene is TRBJ1-4, the V gene TRBV7-6, with D possibly being TRBD1 (5 bases). The CDR3 runs 20 residues. Per the germline V gene, CDR1 is SGHVS and CDR2 is FNYEAQ. V was shortened by 4 bases and J by 0 bases, with 24 bases between the two germline ends. CDR3 sequence reads: CASSSVPLDRAYTTNEKLFF. CDR3 DNA sequence: TGTGCCAGCAGCTCCGTCCCCCTCGACAGAGCATATACAACTAATGAAAAACTGTTTTTT. The full variable domain, its missing parts supplied by reference TRBV7-6 and TRBJ1-4, is GAGVSQSPRYKVTKRGQDVALRCDPISGHVSLYWYRQALGQGPEFLTYFNYEAQQDKSGLPNDRFSAERPEGSISTLTIQRTEQRDSAMYRCASSSVPLDRAYTTNEKLFFGSGTQLSVL.

The CDR3 DNA follows: TGCAGCGTCCTTCAAGGGAACACTGAAGCTTTCTTT. This translates into CSVLQGNTEAFF. The chain employs TRBV29-1 and TRBJ1-1; D gene ambiguous. V shed 6 bases and J shed 1 base, with 9 bases lying between them. Germline loops: CDR1 SQVTM, CDR2 ANQGSEA. The CDR3 length is 12 residues.

The V gene is TRBV11-2, the J gene TRBJ1-2; 8 bases agree with TRBD1. The V segment lost 5 bases and the J segment 8 bases; nucleotides outside the gene matches: 13. Germline CDR1 and CDR2: SGHAT and FQNNGV. The CDR3 runs 15 residues. CDR3 nucleotides: TGTGCCAGCAGCCACACCGGACAGGGTCCTGAGGGCTACACCTTC. Translating it yields CASSHTGQGPEGYTF.

CDR3: CASSLGGTTDTEAFF. The CDR3 coding sequence is TGCGCCAGCAGCTTGGGGGGGACCACGGACACTGAAGCTTTCTTT. The chain couples TRBV5-1 to TRBJ1-1, with TRBD1 as a possible D gene (5 bases). The germline V and J ends were trimmed by 0 bases and 3 bases, with 12 bases remaining between them. CDR3 size: 15 residues. Germline V lookup: CDR1 SGHRS, CDR2 YFSETQ.

The chain is built from TRBV10-2 and TRBJ2-3; 15 positions agree with TRBD2. The V gene end was trimmed by 2 bases and the J gene end by 7 bases; junction bases not matched to a gene: 10. This CDR3 contains 18 residues. The V gene's germline CDR1 is WSHSY and CDR2 SAAADI. The CDR3 loop reads CASSETGTSGGIENTQYF. DNA of the CDR3: TGCGCCAGCAGTGAGACAGGGACTAGCGGGGGGATCGAAAATACGCAGTATTTT.

The V and J genes are TRBV11-2 and TRBJ2-2; D remains ambiguous. CDR3 size: 18 residues. The V end lost 1 base, the J end lost 1 base, and 16 bases lay between the germline ends. In germline, CDR1 is SGHAT, CDR2 FQNNGV. CDR3 sequence (DNA): TGTGCCAGCAGCTTAGTTTGGGGTCGGAACTGGAACACCGGGGAGCTGTTTTTT. This sequence encodes CASSLVWGRNWNTGELFF.

This clonotype came up a few times. The chain recombines TRBV12-3 or TRBV12-4 with TRBJ2-3, with TRBD1 identical over 7 bases. With 4 bases clipped from V and 9 bases from J, the junction kept 4 bases outside the gene matches. CDR3 length equals 12 residues. In nucleotides, the CDR3 is TGTGCCAGCAGTTGGGGACAGCCAACGCAGTATTTT. Residues: CASSWGQPTQYF.

The genes are TRBV6-4 and TRBJ2-7; D uncertain. The V end lost 6 bases, the J end lost 3 bases, and 12 bases lay between the germline ends. The CDR3 length is 13 residues. Germline CDR1 MRHNA, CDR2 SNTAGT. CDR3 nucleotides: TGTGCCAGCAGCTTCACTCGGGTCTACGAGCAGTACTTC. Translating it yields CASSFTRVYEQYF.

The chain links TRBV5-1 to TRBJ2-5, with D unresolved. With the DNA end fitting TRBJ2-7 better, the J assignment may be wrong. The CDR3 is 13 residues long. From germline, CDR1 is SGHRS and CDR2 YFSETQ. The CDR3 loop is CASSQDNSYEQYF. For the CDR3, the DNA is TGCGCCAGCAGCCAGGATAACAGCTACGAGCAGTACTTC.

This clonotype was seen a handful of times. This chain connects TRBV7-2 to TRBJ2-1; 11 nucleotides agree with TRBD1. The CDR3 covers 14 residues. After removal of 5 bases from V and 6 bases from J, the junction contained 3 bases not matched to a gene. The germline V gene has CDR1 SGHTA and CDR2 FQGNSA. The CDR3 DNA reads TGTGCCAGCAGCCTGGACAGGGGGCGCAATGAGCAGTTCTTC. Translating gives CASSLDRGRNEQFF.

This clonotype was seen only a few times. The chain has TRBV29-1 and TRBJ2-3; the D gene is possibly TRBD2 (5 bases). The CDR3 totals 14 residues. V was cut by 5 bases and J by 4 bases, with 16 bases left in between. The germline V gene has CDR1 SQVTM and CDR2 ANQGSEA. The CDR3 nucleotides are TGCAGCGTTAACGACCGCCCCGGGGCAGATACGCAGTATTTT. It encodes CSVNDRPGADTQYF.

The J gene is TRBJ1-1, the V gene TRBV12-3 or TRBV12-4; D is undetermined. Deletions cut 5 bases from V and 3 bases from J, with 10 bases between. The CDR3 is made up of 13 amino acids. CDR3 in amino acids: CASSAKMDTEAFF. In nucleotides, the CDR3 is TGTGCCAGCAGTGCCAAGATGGACACTGAAGCTTTCTTT.

This clonotype was counted once. This chain connects TRBV18 to TRBJ2-1; D is tentatively TRBD1 or TRBD2 (5 bases each). Germline values: CDR1 KGHSH, CDR2 LQKENI. This CDR3 has 14 amino acids. V was pared by 6 bases and J by 7 bases, with 16 bases between. Here the CDR3 DNA reads TGTGCCAGCTCTCTCTCTCGGGGCCAAAATGAGCAGTTCTTC. Its translation: CASSLSRGQNEQFF.